This T cell receptor beta chain was identified in a study of ipilimumab plus nivolumab after autologous stem cell transplantation. Checkpoint therapy with ipilimumab 1 mg/kg began 14 to 28 days after transplant. Dosing: nivolumab 3 mg/kg IV, weeks 1, 4, 7, 10, then every two weeks to week 26. Sequencing used immunoSEQ multiplex PCR; TCRdb keeps in-frame clones, though not all of them. The sample holds about 22,000 clones, roughly 70% seen once. The CDR3 is 14 amino acids. Germline assignment: CDR1 LGHNA and CDR2 YNFKEQ. Sequenced material: PBMCs, taken in a trial of ipilimumab plus nivolumab as post-transplant consolidation. The V call is TRBV4-2, the J call TRBJ2-5; D remains ambiguous. The last part of the DNA fits TRBJ2-7 better; the J call may be wrong. The clonotype originates from a male donor with diffuse large B-cell lymphoma. CDR3 region: CASSPPPRLVEQYF. The CDR3 DNA follows: TGTGCCAGCAGCCCACCCCCCCGTTTAGTCGAGCAGTACTTC.